This TCR beta chain emerged from a study of cytomegalovirus exposure and HLA in healthy donors. Overall study context: The study's early data release held some 85 million unique TCRs from HLA-typed donors. Of around 400 genotyped donors, around 80% grouped in the Caucasian-associated ancestry cluster.

The PCR contained 60 Vbeta and 13 Jbeta primers. Profiling relied on immunoSEQ multiplex PCR, and the TCRdb table lists in-frame clones only, not all of them. The sample consists of some 110,000 clones, over 65% of them appearing once. Comment on this clone: What it binds is not known.

Overall study findings and caveats: TCR beta chain V- and J-gene trimming was linked, in a later analysis, to a missense variant in DCLRE1C.

Sequenced material: PBMCs. The sequence derives from a man aged 50-59 years in good health and CMV-seronegative.

The CDR3 nucleotides read TGCGCCAGCAGCTTGGGGGTTACCGGACAGGCCCAAGAGACCCAGTACTTC. Its protein product is CASSLGVTGQAQETQYF. The V call is TRBV5-1, the J call TRBJ2-5; 7 bases agree with TRBD1. This CDR3 comprises 17 residues. V lost 0 bases to trimming and J lost 1 base; unmatched junction nucleotides: 9. Germline V CDR1 and CDR2: SGHRS, YFSETQ.